This TCR beta chain was sequenced for a study of control samples from healthy donors and cancer patients. Data came from immunoSEQ multiplex PCR; TCRdb stores just in-frame clones and leaves some out. The sample has tens of thousands of clones, nearly 95% seen once. This CDR3 contains 16 residues. Trimming cost V 4 bases and J 5 bases, with 20 bases left between them. CDR1 is LGHNA and CDR2 is YNFKEQ in the germline V gene. The chain recombines TRBV4-2 with TRBJ1-2, with D tentatively TRBD1 (5 bases). The source is a woman between 50 and 59 years old with head and neck cancer. The sequenced material came from PBMCs. CDR3 amino acids: CASSPLLTHGAYGYTF. DNA of the CDR3: TGTGCCAGCAGCCCCCTCCTAACCCACGGGGCTTATGGCTACACCTTC.